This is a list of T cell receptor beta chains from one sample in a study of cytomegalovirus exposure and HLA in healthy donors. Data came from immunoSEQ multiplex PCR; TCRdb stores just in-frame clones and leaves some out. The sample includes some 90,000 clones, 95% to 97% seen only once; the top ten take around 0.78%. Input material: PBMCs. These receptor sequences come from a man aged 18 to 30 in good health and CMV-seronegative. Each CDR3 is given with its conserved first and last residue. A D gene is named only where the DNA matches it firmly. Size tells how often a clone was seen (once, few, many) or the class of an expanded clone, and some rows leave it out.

DNA: TGTGCCAGCAGCCCGATTGTGGGACAGGGAAGACTTCAAGAGACCCAGTACTTC; CDR3: CASSPIVGQGRLQETQYF; V: TRBV7-9; D: TRBD1; J: TRBJ2-5; size: -
DNA: TGCGCCAGCAGCCAAGCAGGGACAGGGGGCGGAACGGCTTTCTTT; CDR3: CASSQAGTGGGTAFF; V: TRBV4-1; D: TRBD1; J: TRBJ1-1; size: -
DNA: TGCGCCAGCAGCTTGGATACCAGCGGCAATGAGCAGTTCTTC; CDR3: CASSLDTSGNEQFF; V: TRBV5-1; D: -; J: TRBJ2-1; size: -
DNA: TGTGCCAGCAGCTTCCCCGGGACTAGCGCCTCGAGCTCCTACAATGAGCAGTTCTTC; CDR3: CASSFPGTSASSSYNEQFF; V: TRBV7-8; D: TRBD2; J: TRBJ2-1; size: -
DNA: TGTGCCAGCAGCTTGGAGCTAGCGCAAGAGACCCAGTACTTC; CDR3: CASSLELAQETQYF; V: TRBV5-4; D: -; J: TRBJ2-5; size: -
DNA: TGTGCCAGTAGTATAGGTGGGCTAGCGGGAGGAAGGGACCAAGAGACCCAGTACTTC; CDR3: CASSIGGLAGGRDQETQYF; V: TRBV19; D: TRBD2; J: TRBJ2-5; size: once
DNA: TGTGCCAGCAGCTTGGAACGCCAGGGGGCCGACGGCTACACCTTC; CDR3: CASSLERQGADGYTF; V: TRBV5-4; D: TRBD1; J: TRBJ1-2; size: -
DNA: TGTGCCAGCAGTCCCACCCGGGACAGGGGCCACGAGCAGTACTTC; CDR3: CASSPTRDRGHEQYF; V: TRBV27; D: TRBD1; J: TRBJ2-7; size: -
DNA: TGCAGCGTTGATGGGACAGTGAATGAGCAGTTCTTC; CDR3: CSVDGTVNEQFF; V: TRBV29-1; D: TRBD1; J: TRBJ2-1; size: -
DNA: TGTGCCAGCAGACTAAACCTCGAAGGAACCTACGAGCAGTACTTC; CDR3: CASRLNLEGTYEQYF; V: TRBV6-1; D: -; J: TRBJ2-7; size: once
DNA: TGCGCCAGCAGCCAAGGTGGGACTAGCGGGAGTAAGACCCAGTACTTC; CDR3: CASSQGGTSGSKTQYF; V: TRBV4-1; D: TRBD2; J: TRBJ2-5; size: -
DNA: TGCGCCAGCAGCCGCGGGACAGGGGCGGGGGAGCAGTACTTC; CDR3: CASSRGTGAGEQYF; V: TRBV4-1; D: TRBD1; J: TRBJ2-7; size: -
DNA: TGTGCCAGCAGGCGTAGTTTCTCCACTGAAGCTTTCTTT; CDR3: CASRRSFSTEAFF; V: TRBV2; D: -; J: TRBJ1-1; size: -
DNA: TGTGCCAGCAGCTTAGTTCCAGGGGAAAATCAGCCCCAGCATTTT; CDR3: CASSLVPGENQPQHF; V: TRBV7-2; D: -; J: TRBJ1-5; size: -
DNA: TGCGCCAGCAGCCCCTTGACTAGCGGGAGGGAGACCCAGTACTTC; CDR3: CASSPLTSGRETQYF; V: TRBV5-1; D: TRBD2; J: TRBJ2-5; size: -
DNA: TGTGCCAGCAGCACCGGGACAGGCGACGAAAAACTGTTTTTT; CDR3: CASSTGTGDEKLFF; V: TRBV5-6; D: TRBD1; J: TRBJ1-4; size: -
DNA: TGTGCCAGCAGCGACCAAGGGAGCTCCTACGAGCAGTACTTC; CDR3: CASSDQGSSYEQYF; V: TRBV9; D: -; J: TRBJ2-7; size: -
DNA: TGTGCCAGTAGTATCAGCCCAGGGGAAGATCAGCCCCAGCATTTT; CDR3: CASSISPGEDQPQHF; V: TRBV19; D: -; J: TRBJ1-5; size: -